This TCR beta chain comes out of a study of blood T cell repertoires in COVID-19. Across the study: Sites across the United States, Italy and Spain contributed samples from acute and convalescent COVID-19.

The V and J ends lost 5 bases and 1 base respectively, with 8 bases between them. Per the germline V gene, CDR1 is MGHRA and CDR2 is YSYEKL. The CDR3 is 13 amino acids. TCRdb's copy holds only in-frame clones and misses some; the assay was immunoSEQ multiplex PCR. The table records under 8,500 clones, about 89% of them present only once. The origin of this receptor is a man aged 70-80 years with active COVID-19. V gene TRBV4-1 combines with J gene TRBJ1-1, with D unclear. Sequenced sample: peripheral blood. CDR3 sequence: CASSDTENTEAFF. Written as DNA, the CDR3 is TGCGCCAGCAGCGACACAGAGAACACTGAAGCTTTCTTT.